The next 28 T cell receptor beta chains were all read from a single sample in a study of CD8 T cells in Susac syndrome. RNA in amounts of roughly 0.5 to 1 ug was reverse transcribed with random hexamers. TCRdb ran MiXCR on the immunoSEQ multiplex PCR reads and lists one entry per CDR3 protein. Among about 150,000 distinct CDR3 sequences listed, roughly 95% were seen once. Sequencing was carried out using CD8+ T cells from PBMCs. The receptors derive from a human donor with multiple sclerosis.

V and J are TRBV30 and TRBJ2-1; no firm D call. V was pared by 2 bases and J by 6 bases, with 5 bases between. This CDR3 has 11 amino acids. Germline V gene sequence: CDR1 GTSNPN, CDR2 SVGIG (reference sequence). This chain's CDR3 is CAWSMTNEQFF. The CDR3 DNA reads TGTGCCTGGAGTATGACCAATGAGCAGTTCTTC.

J is TRBJ2-1 and V is TRBV18; no clear D. Germline V gene sequence: CDR1 KGHSH, CDR2 LQKENI. Trimming took 5 bases from V and 5 from J, leaving 7 bases between them. The CDR3 extends over 12 amino acids. The CDR3 DNA reads TGTGCCAGCTCAGGGCAGAACAATGAGCAGTTCTTC. Encoded protein: CASSGQNNEQFF.

This rearrangement joins TRBV13 to TRBJ2-7; the D call may be TRBD1 or TRBD2 (5 bases each). The germline V gene has CDR1 PRHDT and CDR2 FYEKMQ (reference sequence). The CDR3 is 16 residues long. V was trimmed by 2 bases and J by 0 bases, leaving 14 bases between them. The DNA for the CDR3 is TGTGCCAGCAGCTTACCCACCGGGACGGTCTCCTACGAGCAGTACTTC. This codes for CASSLPTGTVSYEQYF.

This chain links TRBV15 with TRBJ1-5; D ambiguous. Trimming shortened V by 3 bases and J by 10 bases, and 13 bases separated the two germline ends. The CDR3 length is 13 residues. Per the germline V gene, CDR1 is LNHNV and CDR2 is YYDKDF (reference sequence). The CDR3 region is CATSRAPLSPQHF. CDR3 DNA sequence: TGTGCCACCAGCAGGGCCCCATTATCCCCCCAGCATTTT.

There are a few counts of this clonotype. The chain employs TRBV27 and TRBJ2-7; 7 bases line up with TRBD1. The CDR3 loop spans 12 amino acids. V shed 8 bases and J 1 base; nucleotides not matched to a gene: 2. The germline V gene encodes CDR1 MNHEY and CDR2 SMNVEV (reference sequence). This CDR3 reads CASRGQSYEQYF. CDR3 in DNA: TGTGCCAGCCGGGGACAGTCCTACGAGCAGTACTTC.

The rearrangement links TRBV12-5 to TRBJ2-7, with D possibly TRBD1 on 6 matching bases. Germline-derived CDR1 and CDR2 are LGHNT and FRNRAP. This CDR3 spans 14 amino acids. Trimming pared 8 bases from V and 0 bases from J, leaving 14 bases between. The CDR3 region is CASQQGPSSYEQYF. The CDR3 DNA sequence: TGTGCTAGTCAACAGGGCCCTAGCTCCTACGAGCAGTACTTC.

V is TRBV27 and J is TRBJ2-5, with D unresolved. V lost 2 bases to trimming and J lost 7 bases, with 8 bases between them. Germline V gene sequence: CDR1 MNHEY, CDR2 SMNVEV (reference sequence). The CDR3 loop spans 12 amino acids. The CDR3 DNA reads TGTGCCAGCAGTTTACCCCGCGGGACCCAGTACTTC. It is translated as CASSLPRGTQYF.

The chain's CDR3 is CASSPPSGGANEQFF. The DNA of the CDR3 is TGTGCCAGCAGTCCTCCCAGCGGGGGGGCTAATGAGCAGTTCTTC. The chain employs TRBV2 and TRBJ2-1; 10 bases are shared with TRBD2. Per the germline V gene, CDR1 is SNHLY and CDR2 is FYNNEI. V was clipped by 5 bases and J by 7 bases; unmatched bases: 8. The CDR3 loop spans 15 amino acids.

J is TRBJ1-6 and V is TRBV7-6; 7 bases align to TRBD1. Germline loops: CDR1 SGHVS, CDR2 FNYEAQ. The CDR3 is made up of 15 amino acids. J lost 6 bases, V lost 5 bases, and 7 bases had no gene match. In nucleotides, the CDR3 is TGTGCCAGCAGCGCTAGGGGGCGCGGTAATTCACCCCTCCACTTT. It is translated as CASSARGRGNSPLHF.

This chain joins TRBV5-1 and TRBJ2-7, with D perhaps matching TRBD1 or TRBD2 (6 bases each). The CDR3 length is 13 residues. V lost 2 bases, J lost 7 bases, and 13 bases lay in between. Germline CDR1 is SGHRS and CDR2 is YFSETQ. The CDR3 region is CASSLGGGREQYV. The CDR3, as DNA: TGCGCCAGCAGCTTAGGAGGGGGTCGGGAGCAGTACGTC.

The chain recombines TRBV29-1 with TRBJ1-1, with TRBD1 identical over 7 bases. Looked up from germline, CDR1 is SQVTM and CDR2 is ANQGSEA. With V trimmed by 6 bases and J by 0 bases, 7 bases remained unmatched. The CDR3 has 14 residues. The CDR3: CSVFGQEMNTEAFF. In DNA, the CDR3 is TGCAGCGTCTTCGGACAGGAGATGAACACTGAAGCTTTCTTT.

This chain uses TRBV20-1 with TRBJ1-1; D unclear. The CDR3 runs to 13 residues. Per the germline V gene, CDR1 is DFQATT and CDR2 is SNEGSKA (reference sequence). Trimming took off 3 bases at V and 0 bases at J, with 8 bases between the two ends. The CDR3 DNA reads TGCAGTGCTAGTACGTTCATGAACACTGAAGCTTTCTTT. Protein: CSASTFMNTEAFF.

Worth noting for this clonotype: The germline gene is not matched at one end of the junction; a read error may be the cause. The chain uses TRBV7-9 and TRBJ2-7; 11 nucleotides match TRBD2. CDR3 length equals 15 residues. Per the germline V gene, CDR1 is SEHNR and CDR2 is FQNEAQ (reference sequence). The CDR3 region is CASSTTSGDSHEQYF. The CDR3 DNA is TGTGCCAGCAGCACGACTAGCGGGGACTCCCACGAGCAGTACTTC.

V usage is TRBV13 and J usage is TRBJ1-2, with a possible D match to TRBD1 (5 bases). The ends were cut back, 5 bases at V and 4 bases at J, with 17 bases in the middle. This CDR3 contains 15 residues. CDR1 is PRHDT, CDR2 FYEKMQ, per germline (reference sequence). The CDR3 loop is CASSPGRRGAYGYTF. The CDR3 coding sequence is TGTGCCAGCAGCCCGGGCCGGAGGGGCGCCTATGGCTACACCTTC.

In DNA form, the CDR3 reads TGCAGTGCTAGACAAACTAGCGGGGGATATACGCAGTATTTT. Translation: CSARQTSGGYTQYF. This sequence joins TRBV20-1 and TRBJ2-3; 11 positions agree with TRBD2. The CDR3 is made up of 14 amino acids. The germline V gene encodes CDR1 DFQATT and CDR2 SNEGSKA (reference sequence). V lost 2 bases to trimming and J lost 7 bases; unmatched junction nucleotides: 5.

The chain combines TRBV4-1 with TRBJ1-2; TRBD1 matches at 7 bases. This CDR3 is built from 14 residues. The V segment lost 5 bases and the J segment 2 bases; nucleotides outside the gene matches: 5. Per the germline V gene, CDR1 is MGHRA and CDR2 is YSYEKL. The CDR3 DNA reads TGCGCCAGCAGCTTTGAGACAGGGAACTATGGCTACACCTTC. Amino acids: CASSFETGNYGYTF.

The table lists this clonotype with a count of one. This chain connects TRBV13 to TRBJ1-1, with D possibly TRBD1 on 6 matching bases. The germline V and J ends were trimmed by 6 bases and 6 bases, with 11 bases remaining between them. This CDR3 has 12 amino acids. CDR1 is PRHDT, CDR2 FYEKMQ, per germline (reference sequence). The chain's CDR3 is CASRRGLAEAFF. In nucleotides, the CDR3 is TGTGCCAGCAGAAGGGGGTTAGCTGAAGCTTTCTTT. The full variable domain, rest sourced from reference TRBV13 and TRBJ1-1, is AAGVIQSPRHLIKEKRETATLKCYPIPRHDTVYWYQQGPGQDPQFLISFYEKMQSDKGSIPDRFSAQQFSDYHSELNMSSLELGDSALYFCASRRGLAEAFFGQGTRLTVV.

The rearrangement uses TRBV20-1 and TRBJ1-2; D is possibly TRBD1 (6 bases). Germline-derived CDR1 and CDR2 are DFQATT and SNEGSKA (reference sequence). V was trimmed by 5 bases and J by 5 bases, leaving 12 bases between them. CDR3 length: 12 amino acids. CDR3 loop: CSAPDRSYGYTF. For the CDR3, the DNA is TGCAGTGCTCCGGACAGATCGTATGGCTACACCTTC.

The chain couples TRBV13 to TRBJ1-5; D is uncertain. V lost 5 bases and J lost 6, with 8 bases in between. Germline V gene lookup returns CDR1 PRHDT and CDR2 FYEKMQ (reference sequence). This CDR3 is built from 12 residues. CDR3 bases: TGTGCCAGCAGCGAAGGCGGTCAGCCCCAGCATTTT. This translates into CASSEGGQPQHF.

This clonotype was observed a single time. The rearrangement links TRBV25-1 to TRBJ2-7, with D tentatively TRBD2 (5 bases). Trimming shortened V by 5 bases and J by 2 bases, and 7 bases separated the two germline ends. This CDR3 is built from 12 residues. The germline CDR1 and CDR2 sequences are MGHDK and SYGVNS. The CDR3 DNA follows: TGTGCCAGCAGTAAGGGAGCCTACGAGCAGTACGTC. Translating gives CASSKGAYEQYV.

The CDR3 spells CASSPVDREHTEAFF. In nucleotides, the CDR3 is TGTGCCAGCAGCCCAGTGGACAGGGAGCACACTGAAGCTTTCTTT. The chain combines TRBV7-6 with TRBJ1-1; 8 bases are shared with TRBD1. The CDR3 is 15 amino acids. The V segment lost 5 bases and the J segment 3 bases; nucleotides outside the gene matches: 8. The germline gives CDR1 SGHVS, CDR2 FNYEAQ. The variable domain in full, completed from reference TRBV7-6 and TRBJ1-1, reads GAGVSQSPRYKVTKRGQDVALRCDPISGHVSLYWYRQALGQGPEFLTYFNYEAQQDKSGLPNDRFSAERPEGSISTLTIQRTEQRDSAMYRCASSPVDREHTEAFFGQGTRLTVV.

This clonotype was found once. The J gene is TRBJ2-7, the V gene TRBV7-9; D tentatively fits TRBD1 or TRBD2 (5 bases each). CDR1 and CDR2 from the germline V gene are SEHNR and FQNEAQ (reference sequence). Trimming took off 5 bases at V and 6 bases at J, with 20 bases between the two ends. The length of the CDR3 is 15 residues. For the CDR3, the DNA is TGTGCCAGCAGCCCCGGTTTGGGGGTCCTTCTCGAGCAGTACTTC. This translates into CASSPGLGVLLEQYF.

The sample holds a few counts of this clonotype. V is TRBV5-4 and J is TRBJ2-1, with TRBD2 matching over 7 bases. Germline-derived CDR1 and CDR2 are SGHNT and YYREEE (reference sequence). This CDR3 is 13 amino acids long. With 5 bases clipped from V and 5 bases from J, the junction kept 4 bases outside the gene matches. The CDR3 spells CASSLGLNNEQFF. The CDR3 DNA is TGTGCCAGCAGTCTGGGACTAAACAATGAGCAGTTCTTC. The full variable domain, rest sourced from reference TRBV5-4 and TRBJ2-1, is ETGVTQSPTHLIKTRGQQVTLRCSSQSGHNTVSWYQQALGQGPQFIFQYYREEENGRGNFPPRFSGLQFPNYSSELNVNALELDDSALYLCASSLGLNNEQFFGPGTRLTVL.

The V call is TRBV2, the J call TRBJ2-7, with D perhaps matching TRBD1 or TRBD2 (5 bases each). There are 14 residues in the CDR3. Germline V CDR1 and CDR2: SNHLY, FYNNEI. V was shortened by 1 base and J by 1 base, with 8 bases between the two germline ends. In DNA form, the CDR3 reads TGTGCCAGCAGTGAAGGTTGGGGGTCCTACGAGCAGTACGTC. It encodes CASSEGWGSYEQYV.

The V call is TRBV2, the J call TRBJ2-2, with 7 bases aligning to TRBD2. The length of the CDR3 is 15 residues. The trim removed 10 bases at V and 3 bases at J, leaving 11 bases unmatched. Germline CDR1 and CDR2: SNHLY and FYNNEI. The CDR3 DNA follows: TGTGCCACCCGGGGCGCCAGCGGGGACACCGGGGAGCTGTTTTTT. Its translation is CATRGASGDTGELFF.

The CDR3 DNA is TGTGCCAGCAGCTTAGGTTCTGTGGTGGGGGCGATTGAGCAGTTCTTC. Protein: CASSLGSVVGAIEQFF. The V call is TRBV11-2, the J call TRBJ2-1; D may be TRBD1 (6 bases). In germline, CDR1 is SGHAT, CDR2 FQNNGV. The CDR3 extends over 16 amino acids. Trimming shortened V by 1 base and J by 9 bases, and 19 bases separated the two germline ends.

V and J are TRBV9 and TRBJ2-3, with 9 positions matching TRBD1. The CDR3 runs to 15 residues. Germline CDR1 SGDLS, CDR2 YYNGEE. Trimming cost V 0 bases and J 2 bases; bases outside gene matches: 1. The CDR3 region is CASSVGTGDTDTQYF. Here the CDR3 DNA reads TGTGCCAGCAGCGTAGGGACAGGGGACACAGATACGCAGTATTTT.

This clonotype was counted between two and nine times. The V gene is TRBV18, the J gene TRBJ2-7; the match to TRBD1 covers 8 bases. CDR1 KGHSH and CDR2 LQKENI come from the germline V gene. This CDR3 is 13 amino acids long. The V and J ends lost 3 bases and 4 bases, in that order; junction bases with no gene match: 2. CDR3 protein: CASSPDRVYEQYF. The DNA of the CDR3 is TGTGCCAGCTCACCGGACAGGGTGTACGAGCAGTACTTC.